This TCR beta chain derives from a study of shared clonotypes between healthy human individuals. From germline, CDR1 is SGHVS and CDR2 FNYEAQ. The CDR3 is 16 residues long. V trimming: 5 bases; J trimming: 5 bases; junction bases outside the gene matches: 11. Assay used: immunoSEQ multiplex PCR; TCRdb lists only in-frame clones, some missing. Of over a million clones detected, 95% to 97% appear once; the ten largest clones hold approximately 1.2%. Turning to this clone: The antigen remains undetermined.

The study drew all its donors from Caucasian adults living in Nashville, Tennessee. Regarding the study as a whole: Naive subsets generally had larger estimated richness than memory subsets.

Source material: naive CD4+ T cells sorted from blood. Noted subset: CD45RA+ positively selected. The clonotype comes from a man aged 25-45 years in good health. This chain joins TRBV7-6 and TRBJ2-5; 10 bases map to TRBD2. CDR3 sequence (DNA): TGTGCCAGCAGCCCTAGGTTGACTAGCGGGTTTGAGACCCAGTACTTC. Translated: CASSPRLTSGFETQYF.